Below, one T cell receptor (beta chain) is given with its context. This clonotype was seen ten or more times. Its binding antigen is unknown. Nothing much larger sits one base from this clone, and base qualities are not available. Libraries were made using multiplex PCR. TCRdb shows the sequencer as Illumina HiSeq 4000. To build TCR beta libraries, CDR3 regions were amplified by Arm-PCR using iRepertoire HTBI primers. Gel purification was performed on PCR products prior to sequencing. In the source study's methods: Gene usage analysis of CDR3 amino acid clonotypes relied on the 55 to 80 TRBV and 14 TRBJ segments identified across samples. COPE and FqMerger were used to merge filtered high-quality paired reads into contigs. BLAST was used to align contigs to the IMGT TRBV, TRBD and TRBJ reference genes, and CDR3 was defined following IMGT. Any clonotype with a frequency above 0.1% was classified as a highly expanded clone. Shannon entropy was used to measure repertoire diversity, and the Gini coefficient was used to measure V-J evenness. A clonotype was considered public if more than one individual shared it. TCRdb passed the public sequencing reads through fastp at Q25 and MiXCR, retaining productive beta sequences. Rows are combined by CDR3 protein, so each entry shows the most common genes and DNA. TCRdb, not the original authors, processed these V and J calls. In all, the sample holds about 470,000 distinct CDR3 sequences, and about 22% of those were seen once. Together, the top ten hold over 6% of the sample.

V is reduced by 4 bases and J by 7 bases, leaving a spacing of 13 bases between them. CDR3 length: 13 amino acids, cysteine to phenylalanine. Of all the DNA, just the CDR3 is kept, 39 bases in frame from base 1. Based on the germline V gene, the CDR1 and CDR2 sequences are MDHEN and SYDVKM. The data stem from a study of regulatory T cells in long-lasting Graves disease listed by TCRdb under 2021. Regarding the study in general: Persistent Graves' disease meant more than 5 years of antithyroid drug treatment with TSH receptor autoantibodies that stayed positive. Peripheral blood TCR sequencing and RNA sequencing compared persistent Graves' disease patients with newly diagnosed Graves' disease patients. The study was conducted in China and was registered as a clinical trial. A total of around 35 samples underwent TCR sequencing, from 13 patients with persistent Graves' disease and about 20 patients with newly diagnosed Graves' disease. In the clinical cohort, patients with persistent Graves' disease had used antithyroid drugs for an average of about 9.3 years.

The meaning of the sample's time point label: persistent/refractory GD, antithyroid drugs over 5 years with positive TRAb. For both TCR sequencing and RNA sequencing, RNA was extracted from PBMCs using TRIzol. Graves' disease was diagnosed according to American Thyroid Association guidelines. Patients for the study were recruited at an endocrinology department in Xi'an, China. Each patient gave 8.5 to 9.5 milliliters of peripheral blood, collected in an EDTA anticoagulant tube. Ficoll Paque Plus density gradient separation was used to isolate PBMCs, and no further T cell sorting was performed. An Agilent 2100 Bioanalyzer and agarose gel were used to check RNA quality, and a NanoDrop 2000 was used to measure RNA concentration. Broader findings and caveats from the paper: Preferential use of TRBV28, TRBJ1-2 and TRBJ2-5 was observed in persistent disease, whereas TRBV20-1 and TRBJ2-1 were favored in newly diagnosed disease. Sequencing and analysis were limited to the TCR beta chain. As a limitation, the authors acknowledged that the small sample size may reduce accuracy. Persistent patients shared more public clonotypes among themselves (around 2,500) than newly diagnosed patients did (about 900). Only peripheral blood was studied, because thyroid tissue, the primary lesion, was inaccessible. Lower TCR Shannon entropy and fewer highly expanded clones were observed in persistent Graves' disease patients than in newly diagnosed patients, which suggested clonal expansion.

The chain uses TRBV28 and TRBJ1-2, with the D gene too uncertain to name. The sequence derives from a female donor with Graves disease. The sample consisted of peripheral blood mononuclear cells (PBMCs), taken when the disease was refractory, from a patient treated with antithyroid drugs. In nucleotide form, the sequence is TGTGCCAGCAGTTCAGCCCCGGTCGGTGGCTACACCTTC. Translated, it gives CASSSAPVGGYTF.